One sample yielded the 29 T cell receptor beta chains listed below, sequenced in a study of cytomegalovirus exposure and HLA in healthy donors. The PCR was carried out with 60 Vbeta primers and 13 Jbeta primers. This table comes from immunoSEQ multiplex PCR, and its TCRdb copy is limited to in-frame clones, with some not included. The sample has about 170,000 clones; less than 90% are singletons. The material sequenced was PBMCs. The receptors shown here come from a boy aged 2 to 10 in good health and CMV-seronegative.

This sequence joins TRBV27 and TRBJ2-1, with TRBD1 as a possible D gene (5 bases). Trimming shortened V by 2 bases and J by 4 bases, and 12 bases separated the two germline ends. The CDR3 totals 15 residues. The germline CDR1 and CDR2 sequences are MNHEY and SMNVEV (reference sequence). The CDR3 DNA follows: TGTGCCAGCAGTTTAGGGGTAGGGGCGTACAATGAGCAGTTCTTC. Translating gives CASSLGVGAYNEQFF.

The chain couples TRBV5-1 to TRBJ2-2; 8 bases line up with TRBD2. After removal of 4 bases from V and 5 bases from J, the junction contained 10 bases not matched to a gene. This CDR3 contains 16 residues. The germline gives CDR1 SGHRS, CDR2 YFSETQ. Here the CDR3 DNA reads TGCGCCAGCAGCCCAGCGGGAGAAGGGGAGACCGGGGAGCTGTTTTTT. Residues: CASSPAGEGETGELFF.

The CDR3 DNA is TGCGCCAGCAGCTTCACTAGCGGCAGGCCGGGGGAGCTGTTTTTT. Protein product: CASSFTSGRPGELFF. The chain employs TRBV5-1 and TRBJ2-2, with 8 bases aligning to TRBD2. The CDR3 is made up of 15 amino acids. CDR1 and CDR2 (germline): SGHRS, YFSETQ. The V and J ends lost 2 bases and 8 bases, in that order; junction bases with no gene match: 8.

The V and J genes are TRBV4-1 and TRBJ2-1, with 9 bases lining up with TRBD2. Germline CDR1 is MGHRA and CDR2 is YSYEKL. This CDR3 is 16 amino acids long. The J segment lost 2 bases and the V segment lost 3 bases, leaving 5 bases of the junction unmatched. The CDR3 protein is CASSQLTSGPYNEQFF. The CDR3 DNA follows: TGCGCCAGCAGCCAGCTAACTAGCGGGCCCTACAATGAGCAGTTCTTC.

The chain uses TRBV7-2 and TRBJ2-3, with 7 bases identical to TRBD2. In germline, CDR1 is SGHTA, CDR2 FQGNSA. The CDR3 runs 15 residues. Trimming removed 1 base from V and 6 bases from J; junction bases left unmatched: 7. In DNA form, the CDR3 reads TGTGCCAGCAGCTTAGGCGGGACTACCATCGATACGCAGTATTTT. Translation: CASSLGGTTIDTQYF. The full variable domain, completed using reference TRBV7-2 and TRBJ2-3, is GAGVSQSPSNKVTEKGKDVELRCDPISGHTALYWYRQSLGQGLEFLIYFQGNSAPDKSGLPSDRFSAERTGGSVSTLTIQRTQQEDSAVYLCASSLGGTTIDTQYFGPGTRLTVL.

J is TRBJ2-1 and V is TRBV18; D not certain. The CDR3 totals 17 residues. Germline CDR1 KGHSH, CDR2 LQKENI. Trimming pared 5 bases from V and 1 base from J, leaving 18 bases between. CDR3 nucleotide sequence: TGTGCCAGCTCAAAGGCGAACGCGGTCGATTCCTACAATGAGCAGTTCTTC. Translated: CASSKANAVDSYNEQFF.

The rearrangement links TRBV7-8 to TRBJ2-5; D might be TRBD2 (5 bases). The germline CDR1 and CDR2 sequences are SGHVS and FQNEAQ. V gave up 2 bases and J gave up 4 bases, with 8 bases separating them. The CDR3 is 13 amino acids. CDR3 bases: TGTGCCAGCAGCTTACCTAGCCTAGAGACCCAGTACTTC. It translates to CASSLPSLETQYF.

Written as DNA, the CDR3 is TGTGCCTGGAGTACCACAGGGGGATTCAGGGAGACCCAGTACTTC. It encodes CAWSTTGGFRETQYF. The V gene is TRBV30, the J gene TRBJ2-5; 8 positions agree with TRBD1. Germline CDR1 reads GTSNPN; CDR2 reads SVGIG (reference sequence). The CDR3 is 15 amino acids. J lost 5 bases, V lost 2 bases, and 10 bases had no gene match.

A single count supports this clone. V usage is TRBV4-1 and J usage is TRBJ2-3; 13 bases fit TRBD2. This CDR3 spans 16 amino acids. J lost 5 bases, V lost 4 bases, and 6 bases had no gene match. Germline V gene lookup returns CDR1 MGHRA and CDR2 YSYEKL. The chain's CDR3 is CASSLGLAGALDTQYF. CDR3 in DNA: TGCGCCAGCAGCCTTGGACTAGCGGGAGCCCTAGATACGCAGTATTTT.

V gene TRBV5-1 combines with J gene TRBJ2-5; 9 bases agree with TRBD1. The end of the DNA is better explained by TRBJ2-7, so the J call may be wrong. The germline CDR1 and CDR2 sequences are SGHRS and YFSETQ. CDR3 size: 15 residues. The CDR3 here is CASSLAGTGLNEQYF. The CDR3 nucleotides read TGCGCCAGCAGCTTGGCCGGGACAGGGCTCAACGAGCAGTACTTC.

CDR3 loop: CASSLEGFRAPDTQYF. The CDR3 nucleotides are TGCGCCAGCAGCTTGGAGGGGTTCCGGGCCCCAGATACGCAGTATTTT. The chain is built from TRBV5-1 and TRBJ2-3, with D perhaps TRBD1 (5 bases). V lost 0 bases and J lost 4, with 15 bases in between. Per the germline V gene, CDR1 is SGHRS and CDR2 is YFSETQ. This CDR3 has 16 amino acids.

The chain links TRBV25-1 to TRBJ2-4; tentatively, D is TRBD2 (6 bases). CDR3 length: 12 amino acids. V was clipped by 6 bases and J by 12 bases, with 15 bases between them. The germline V gene encodes CDR1 MGHDK and CDR2 SYGVNS. CDR3 loop: CASSGPLGGQYF. The CDR3 region has the DNA TGTGCCAGCAGCGGGCCTCTCGGGGGTCAGTACTTC. The whole variable domain, filled in from reference TRBV25-1 and TRBJ2-4, reads EADIYQTPRYLVIGTGKKITLECSQTMGHDKMYWYQQDPGMELHLIHYSYGVNSTEKGDLSSESTVSRIRTEHFPLTLESARPSHTSQYLCASSGPLGGQYFGAGTRLSVL.

The chain has TRBV11-2 and TRBJ1-4; 7 nucleotides line up with TRBD1. Trimming at V came to 3 bases and at J to 8 bases, leaving 12 bases not matched to a gene. CDR1 and CDR2 from the germline V gene are SGHAT and FQNNGV. CDR3 length: 16 residues. The CDR3 sequence: CASSFQRQGFGEKLFF. CDR3 bases: TGTGCCAGCAGCTTTCAGAGACAGGGATTCGGCGAAAAACTGTTTTTT.

The chain uses TRBV28 and TRBJ2-1, with D perhaps matching TRBD1 (5 bases). The V end was cut by 6 bases, the J end by 5 bases, with 14 bases between. This CDR3 region has 14 residues. Germline-derived CDR1 and CDR2 are MDHEN and SYDVKM. The CDR3 coding sequence is TGTGCCAGCAGCCCCTGGGGCGGTCACAATGAGCAGTTCTTC. It is translated as CASSPWGGHNEQFF.

V is TRBV5-4 and J is TRBJ2-3; TRBD2 matches at 8 bases. The CDR3 is 15 residues long. J gave up 6 bases and V 1 base, and 7 bases lay outside the gene matches. Germline CDR1 is SGHNT and CDR2 is YYREEE (reference sequence). The CDR3 region is CASSLPGLASDTQYF. CDR3 DNA sequence: TGTGCCAGCAGCTTGCCTGGACTAGCCTCCGATACGCAGTATTTT.

This clone was seen only a few times. The chain employs TRBV27 and TRBJ2-2; tentative D call: TRBD1 (6 bases). The germline V gene has CDR1 MNHEY and CDR2 SMNVEV (reference sequence). The V end lost 1 base, the J end lost 7 bases, and 19 bases lay between the germline ends. The CDR3 is 17 amino acids. For the CDR3, the DNA is TGTGCCAGCAGTTTATTGGGGCTCAGGGGAGTTGGCGGGGAGCTGTTTTTT. Amino acids: CASSLLGLRGVGGELFF.

This clone was seen a handful of times. Other DNA sequences from this sample encode an identical CDR3 as well. The chain uses TRBV2 and TRBJ2-7; no reliable D call. Germline CDR1 reads SNHLY; CDR2 reads FYNNEI. The CDR3 is 11 residues long. The V gene lost 5 bases and the J gene lost 3 bases, with 5 bases spanning the gap. The CDR3 loop reads CASSPSYEQYF. The CDR3 nucleotides are TGTGCCAGCAGTCCTAGCTACGAGCAGTACTTC.

This chain uses TRBV30 with TRBJ1-1; no clear D. Trimming left V 0 bases short and J 1 base short, with 12 bases between. Germline assignment: CDR1 GTSNPN and CDR2 SVGIG (reference sequence). The CDR3 length is 15 residues. The CDR3 DNA follows: TGTGCCTGGAGTGTAATAGCACTCCGGAACACTGAAGCTTTCTTT. Translation: CAWSVIALRNTEAFF.

This rearrangement joins TRBV29-1 to TRBJ2-7, with a weak D call TRBD1 (6 bases). Germline CDR1 reads SQVTM; CDR2 reads ANQGSEA. V shed 6 bases and J shed 3 bases, with 15 bases lying between them. The CDR3 runs to 13 residues. The CDR3 here is CSVRGMMLYEQYF. DNA for the CDR3: TGCAGCGTCAGGGGAATGATGCTCTACGAGCAGTACTTC.

The CDR3 sequence: CASYSLSRGQETQYF. Here the CDR3 DNA reads TGTGCCAGCTACAGTTTATCCAGGGGGCAAGAGACCCAGTACTTC. The rearrangement uses TRBV28 and TRBJ2-5; TRBD1 matches 7 bases. CDR1 is MDHEN and CDR2 is SYDVKM in the germline V gene. V lost 8 bases and J lost 2; bases outside the gene matches: 11. The CDR3 is 15 residues long. Variable domain in full (rest from reference TRBV28 and TRBJ2-5): DVKVTQSSRYLVKRTGEKVFLECVQDMDHENMFWYRQDPGLGLRLIYFSYDVKMKEKGDIPEGYSVSREKKERFSLILESASTNQTSMYLCASYSLSRGQETQYFGPGTRLLVL.

The genes are TRBV19 and TRBJ1-5; possibly TRBD1 for D (6 bases). V was clipped by 3 bases and J by 0 bases, with 15 bases between them. The germline CDR1 and CDR2 sequences are LNHDA and SQIVND (reference sequence). CDR3 length: 17 amino acids. CDR3 coding DNA: TGTGCCAGTAGTATGAGGGGGATCCACAATAGCAATCAGCCCCAGCATTTT. This sequence encodes CASSMRGIHNSNQPQHF.

With regard to this clone: The same CDR3 can be traced to other DNA sequences in this sample. The chain has TRBV6-1 and TRBJ1-1; 7 nucleotides align to TRBD1. Germline trimming cut 3 bases from V and 2 bases from J; bases unmatched to any gene: 3. This CDR3 has 14 amino acids. Germline V lookup: CDR1 MNHNS, CDR2 SASEGT. This CDR3 is CASSEAGGNTEAFF. As DNA, the CDR3 is TGTGCCAGCAGTGAGGCAGGGGGAAACACTGAAGCTTTCTTT.

The chain uses TRBV4-1 and TRBJ1-6; no clear D gene. The germline V gene has CDR1 MGHRA and CDR2 YSYEKL. The CDR3 runs 16 residues. V was trimmed by 3 bases and J by 6 bases, leaving 15 bases between them. In nucleotides, the CDR3 is TGCGCCAGCAGCCAGGTCGGGAAGGGAGTTAATTCACCCCTCCACTTT. Encoded protein: CASSQVGKGVNSPLHF.

The chain carries TRBV29-1 and TRBJ2-7; D might be TRBD2 (7 bases). The CDR3 is 14 residues long. The germline V and J ends were trimmed by 6 bases and 2 bases, with 17 bases remaining between them. Germline CDR1 is SQVTM and CDR2 is ANQGSEA. The CDR3 sequence is CSVIMGGPPYEQYF. The CDR3 DNA follows: TGCAGCGTCATAATGGGGGGGCCTCCCTACGAGCAGTACTTC.

The chain joins TRBV6-1 to TRBJ1-2; the match to TRBD1 covers 7 bases. The germline V gene has CDR1 MNHNS and CDR2 SASEGT. This CDR3 region has 16 residues. The junction had 6 bases not matched to a gene; V was cut back by 0 bases and J by 2 bases. Here the CDR3 reads CASSEAPRTGNYGYTF. CDR3 bases: TGTGCCAGCAGTGAAGCCCCTCGGACAGGAAACTATGGCTACACCTTC.

The chain recombines TRBV28 with TRBJ2-1; D is uncertain. The CDR3 runs 13 residues. Trimming took 3 bases from V and 7 from J, leaving 10 bases between them. Germline CDR1 reads MDHEN; CDR2 reads SYDVKM. The CDR3 DNA sequence: TGTGCCAGCAGTTTGCGATCGATGAATGAGCAGTTCTTC. It yields the protein CASSLRSMNEQFF.

The rearrangement links TRBV6-1 to TRBJ2-2, with 7 bases lining up with TRBD1. CDR1 MNHNS and CDR2 SASEGT come from the germline V gene. CDR3 length: 18 amino acids. Trimming at V came to 1 base and at J to 6 bases, leaving 14 bases not matched to a gene. CDR3 bases: TGTGCCAGCAGTGAAGTAGGGCGGACAGGTTCATCCCCCGGGGAGCTGTTTTTT. Translation: CASSEVGRTGSSPGELFF.

The chain couples TRBV5-1 to TRBJ1-2, with a tentative D call TRBD1 (5 bases). Germline CDR1 is SGHRS and CDR2 is YFSETQ. This CDR3 contains 14 residues. Trimming left V 3 bases short and J 4 bases short, with 13 bases between. CDR3 sequence (DNA): TGCGCCAGCAGCTCGACAGCTTCTGCCTATGGCTACACCTTC. Translated: CASSSTASAYGYTF.

V is TRBV5-8 and J is TRBJ1-1; no reliable D call. This CDR3 has 13 amino acids. Trimming stripped 5 bases from V and 3 bases from J, with 11 bases between. Germline loops: CDR1 SGHTS, CDR2 YDEGEE. The CDR3 DNA is TGTGCCAGCAGGCTGCAGATGGACACTGAAGCTTTCTTT. Protein: CASRLQMDTEAFF.